This entry is about one T cell receptor beta chain. Its target is unknown. Germline V gives CDR1 SGDLS, CDR2 YYNGEE. This CDR3 has 14 amino acids. The germline V and J ends were trimmed by 0 bases and 3 bases, with 10 bases remaining between them. The PCR was carried out with 60 Vbeta primers and 13 Jbeta primers. The data were produced by immunoSEQ multiplex PCR, yet TCRdb's version contains in-frame clones alone and is incomplete. The table records roughly 300,000 clones, roughly 90% of them present only once. This sample was taken from a study of cytomegalovirus exposure and HLA in healthy donors. At the level of the study: In an early release, HLA-typed donors contributed roughly 85 million unique TCR sequences.

General study results and limits: Follow-up analysis later connected one missense variant in DCLRE1C with trimming of TCR beta V- and J-genes. Accurate prediction of HLA-A and HLA-B alleles (for most subjects) was reportedly achieved from TCR beta sequences. Cytomegalovirus status was reportedly diagnosed by the classifier with high specificity and sensitivity.

Input material: PBMCs. The rearrangement joins TRBV9 to TRBJ2-7; TRBD2 might be the D (5 bases). This TCR was recovered from a man between 40 and 49 years old in good health and CMV-seropositive. The CDR3 sequence is CASSVEERSYEQYF. CDR3 DNA: TGTGCCAGCAGCGTAGAAGAGCGGAGCTACGAGCAGTACTTC.